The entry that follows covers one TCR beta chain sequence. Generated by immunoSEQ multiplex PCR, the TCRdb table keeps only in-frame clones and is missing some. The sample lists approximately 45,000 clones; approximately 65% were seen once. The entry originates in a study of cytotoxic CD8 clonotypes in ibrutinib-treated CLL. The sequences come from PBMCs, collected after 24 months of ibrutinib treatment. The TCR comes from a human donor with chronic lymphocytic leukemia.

The CDR3 loop is CASSRTGLGEQYF. CDR3 nucleotide sequence: TGTGCCAGCAGCCGCACAGGGCTGGGGGAGCAGTACTTC. The chain combines TRBV5-6 with TRBJ2-7; D is possibly TRBD1 (6 bases). Trimming cost V 4 bases and J 7 bases, with 15 bases left between them. CDR3 size: 13 residues. Looked up from germline, CDR1 is SGHDT and CDR2 is YYEEEE.